The 19 T cell receptor beta chains below were found in one sample sequenced in a study of PD-1 blockade in mismatch repair-deficient tumors listed by TCRdb under 2017. The library was generated by the immunoSEQ multiplex PCR assay. Not all clones reach the TCRdb copy of this immuneACCESS table, which keeps in-frame sequences only. Checked studies attribute under half of the gap to unresolved V genes and leave the rest unexplained. This sample has some 48,000 clones in its table, and roughly 80% of those were observed once. The ten largest clones take up approximately 8.4% of the sample. The input for sequencing was peripheral blood, taken less than 21 weeks after starting pembrolizumab. The receptor source for this set is an adult with mismatch repair-deficient cancer.

The chain uses TRBV7-2 and TRBJ2-3, with D uncertain. Trimming took off 5 bases at V and 5 bases at J, with 11 bases between the two ends. The CDR3 runs 13 residues. CDR1 SGHTA and CDR2 FQGNSA come from the germline V gene. In DNA, the CDR3 is TGTGCCAGCAGCGCCCATAGTCGAGATACGCAGTATTTT. This gives the protein CASSAHSRDTQYF.

This clone was detected only a few times. J is TRBJ2-3 and V is TRBV27; 7 bases fit TRBD2. The V gene's germline CDR1 is MNHEY and CDR2 SMNVEV (reference sequence). Trimming took 3 bases from V and 5 from J; bases not matched to a gene: 5. The CDR3 is 14 amino acids. CDR3 sequence reads: CASSFGGRRDTQYF. CDR3 DNA sequence: TGTGCCAGCAGTTTTGGCGGGAGAAGAGATACGCAGTATTTT.

This chain uses TRBV5-5 with TRBJ2-5; D remains unclear. Germline V gene lookup returns CDR1 SGHKS and CDR2 YYEKEE (reference sequence). V was clipped by 1 base and J by 5 bases, with 9 bases between them. The CDR3 totals 13 residues. As DNA, the CDR3 is TGTGCCAGCAGCTTGTTAGGCAGGGAGACCCAGTACTTC. Protein: CASSLLGRETQYF.

This rearrangement joins TRBV11-3 to TRBJ2-1, with D perhaps matching TRBD1 or TRBD2 (5 bases each). Trimming took 5 bases from V and 9 from J, leaving 20 bases between them. The CDR3 loop spans 15 amino acids. Germline CDR1 and CDR2: SGHNT and YENEEA. CDR3 bases: TGTGCCAGCAGCGTAGCCGGGACGCTCGGCGGTGAGCAGTTCTTC. Translating it yields CASSVAGTLGGEQFF.

This chain links TRBV11-2 with TRBJ2-3; the match to TRBD1 covers 8 bases. CDR1 and CDR2 from the germline V gene are SGHAT and FQNNGV. Trimming took 0 bases from V and 5 from J; bases not matched to a gene: 4. The CDR3 spans 15 residues. The CDR3, as DNA: TGTGCCAGCAGCTTAGACAGGGGGCGGATAGATACGCAGTATTTT. Residues: CASSLDRGRIDTQYF.

CDR3: CAWQGPASNQPQHF. CDR3 nucleotides: TGTGCCTGGCAGGGTCCGGCGAGCAATCAGCCCCAGCATTTT. This chain uses TRBV30 with TRBJ1-5, with D maybe TRBD1 (5 bases). V lost 5 bases and J 1 base, leaving 12 bases between the germline ends. The CDR3 runs to 14 residues. Germline V CDR1 and CDR2: GTSNPN, SVGIG (reference sequence). The entire variable domain, with the rest obtained from reference TRBV30 and TRBJ1-5, is as follows: SQTIHQWPATLVQPVGSPLSLECTVEGTSNPNLYWYRQAAGRGLQLLFYSVGIGQISSEVPQNLSASRPQDRQFILSSKKLLLSDSGFYLCAWQGPASNQPQHFGDGTRLSIL.

The V gene is TRBV20-1, the J gene TRBJ2-1; unclear D gene. The CDR3 runs to 11 residues. Per the germline V gene, CDR1 is DFQATT and CDR2 is SNEGSKA (reference sequence). The germline V and J ends were trimmed by 4 bases and 9 bases, with 10 bases remaining between them. The CDR3, as DNA: TGCAGTGCTACCCGAACCGGTGAGCAGTTCTTC. Its protein is CSATRTGEQFF.

This chain joins TRBV6-5 and TRBJ2-3; D unresolved. Looked up from germline, CDR1 is MNHEY and CDR2 is SVGAGI. The CDR3 has 14 residues. V was clipped by 2 bases and J by 4 bases, with 10 bases between them. The CDR3 loop reads CASSYGPPPDTQYF. The CDR3 DNA follows: TGTGCCAGCAGTTACGGCCCCCCCCCAGATACGCAGTATTTT.

This clone was picked up a small number of times. This chain joins TRBV7-9 and TRBJ2-7; the D is unclear. Per the germline V gene, CDR1 is SEHNR and CDR2 is FQNEAQ (reference sequence). The V end lost 1 base, the J end lost 3 bases, and 4 bases lay between the germline ends. The CDR3 is 12 residues long. In DNA, the CDR3 is TGTGCCAGCAGCTTAGACTACTACGAGCAGTACTTC. This translates into CASSLDYYEQYF.

In its sample, this clone was seen a few times. The chain links TRBV7-9 to TRBJ1-2; possibly TRBD1 for D (6 bases). The CDR3 length is 13 residues. Trimming removed 5 bases at V and 4 bases at J, with 11 bases between. CDR1 and CDR2 (germline): SEHNR, FQNEAQ (reference sequence). This CDR3 is CASSPQGFYGYTF. The CDR3 DNA reads TGTGCCAGCAGCCCACAGGGTTTCTATGGCTACACCTTC.

The gene calls are TRBV19 and TRBJ2-3; 9 bases are shared with TRBD2. CDR3 length: 19 amino acids. Losses at the gene ends were 3 bases for V and 1 base for J; bases not matched to a gene: 14. CDR1 and CDR2 from the germline V gene are LNHDA and SQIVND (reference sequence). The CDR3 DNA reads TGTGCCAGTAGTATGGGGGTAGCGGGAGATTGGCGGGGCACAGATACGCAGTATTTT. As protein: CASSMGVAGDWRGTDTQYF.

V usage is TRBV5-4 and J usage is TRBJ2-5, with a weak D call TRBD1 (6 bases). The germline V gene encodes CDR1 SGHNT and CDR2 YYREEE (reference sequence). V gave up 1 base and J gave up 6 bases, with 16 bases separating them. This CDR3 is built from 15 residues. Here the CDR3 reads CASSLNAGAGQTQYF. In nucleotides, the CDR3 is TGTGCCAGCAGCTTGAACGCAGGGGCCGGACAGACCCAGTACTTC.

The rearrangement uses TRBV19 and TRBJ2-6; unclear D gene. The V gene lost 10 bases and the J gene lost 1 base, with 11 bases spanning the gap. CDR1 is LNHDA and CDR2 is SQIVND in the germline V gene (reference sequence). The CDR3 contains 14 residues. The CDR3 nucleotides read TGTGCCACCGAGGACGGATCTGGGGCCAACGTCCTGACTTTC. Translated, it gives CATEDGSGANVLTF.

This chain joins TRBV13 and TRBJ2-1; the match to TRBD2 covers 8 bases. The CDR3 totals 17 residues. CDR1 and CDR2 from the germline V gene are PRHDT and FYEKMQ (reference sequence). J gave up 6 bases and V 3 bases, and 13 bases lay outside the gene matches. The CDR3 loop reads CASSFPPGTRIRNEQFF. For the CDR3, the DNA is TGTGCCAGCAGCTTTCCCCCCGGGACTAGGATTCGCAATGAGCAGTTCTTC.

This chain joins TRBV23-1 and TRBJ2-7; tentatively, D is TRBD2 (6 bases). TRBV23-1 belongs to the ORF category, with a function that is uncertain. V was pared by 2 bases and J by 1 base, with 21 bases between. There are 18 residues in the CDR3. This CDR3 reads CASSQKGFPGLLSYEQYF. The CDR3 nucleotides read TGCGCCAGCAGTCAAAAGGGATTTCCGGGACTGTTATCCTACGAGCAGTACTTC.

CDR3 sequence: CASSERSYNEQFF. The CDR3 region has the DNA TGTGCCAGCAGTGAGCGCTCCTACAATGAGCAGTTCTTC. The chain employs TRBV6-4 and TRBJ2-1; no reliable D call. The CDR3 length is 13 residues. Germline assignment: CDR1 MRHNA and CDR2 SNTAGT. Deletions cut 3 bases from V and 0 bases from J, with 3 bases between.

The chain combines TRBV9 with TRBJ2-1; D possibly corresponds to TRBD2 (6 bases). Germline V gene data show CDR1 as SGDLS and CDR2 as YYNGEE. V lost 3 bases and J 4 bases, leaving 11 bases between the germline ends. The CDR3 runs to 14 residues. The CDR3 reads CASSAHGGYNEQFF. DNA for the CDR3: TGTGCCAGCAGCGCTCACGGAGGGTACAATGAGCAGTTCTTC.

This clone occurred once. The rearrangement uses TRBV19 and TRBJ1-1; D ambiguous. V was clipped by 3 bases and J by 2 bases, with 22 bases between them. Germline-derived CDR1 and CDR2 are LNHDA and SQIVND (reference sequence). The CDR3 is made up of 18 amino acids. The chain's CDR3 is CASSIFKGREARNTEAFF. The CDR3 bases are TGTGCCAGTAGTATTTTTAAAGGTCGGGAGGCGAGAAACACTGAAGCTTTCTTT.

V and J are TRBV6-5 and TRBJ1-1; no reliable D call. Germline assignment: CDR1 MNHEY and CDR2 SVGAGI. The CDR3 is 15 amino acids. V was pared by 0 bases and J by 7 bases, with 15 bases between. The CDR3 sequence is CASSYSIPRSSEAFF. The CDR3 DNA reads TGTGCCAGCAGTTACTCGATTCCCAGGAGTAGTGAAGCTTTCTTT.